What follows are 29 T cell receptor beta chains derived from one specimen sequenced in a study of blood T cell repertoires in COVID-19. Profiled with immunoSEQ multiplex PCR; TCRdb holds only in-frame clones, not every one. The sample contains tens of thousands of clones, around 86% of which appear only once. Sequencing input: peripheral blood. All receptors derive from a woman aged 65 to 85 with acute or convalescent COVID-19.

The J gene is TRBJ1-2, the V gene TRBV4-1; perhaps TRBD1 as D (6 bases). Germline V lookup: CDR1 MGHRA, CDR2 YSYEKL. This CDR3 region has 15 residues. V lost 5 bases, J lost 8 bases, and 21 bases lay in between. In DNA, the CDR3 is TGCGCCAGCAGCGAGACCAGGGGACATCGGGACGGCTACACCTTC. Translating it yields CASSETRGHRDGYTF.

V is TRBV5-1 and J is TRBJ1-3; the match to TRBD1 covers 8 bases. V lost 4 bases, J lost 4 bases, and 7 bases stayed unmatched. Germline-derived CDR1 and CDR2 are SGHRS and YFSETQ. This CDR3 has 15 residues. The CDR3 reads CASSPAGGSGNTIYF. CDR3 nucleotides: TGCGCCAGCAGCCCCGCAGGGGGCTCAGGAAACACCATATATTTT.

The rearrangement links TRBV30 to TRBJ1-5, with a weak D call TRBD1 (5 bases). Germline CDR1 and CDR2: GTSNPN and SVGIG (reference sequence). The CDR3 covers 13 residues. Trimming pared 2 bases from V and 5 bases from J, leaving 10 bases between. CDR3 in amino acids: CAWSSGLDQPQHF. CDR3 nucleotide sequence: TGTGCCTGGAGTTCAGGGCTCGATCAGCCCCAGCATTTT.

This sequence joins TRBV15 and TRBJ1-2; D not resolved. The ends were cut back, 0 bases at V and 8 bases at J, with 13 bases in the middle. Germline V gene data show CDR1 as LNHNV and CDR2 as YYDKDF (reference sequence). The CDR3 length is 14 residues. As DNA, the CDR3 is TGTGCCACCAGCAGAGATCAGTTTAGGAGGGGCTACACCTTC. It translates to CATSRDQFRRGYTF.

The chain combines TRBV29-1 with TRBJ1-4, with 11 bases aligning to TRBD1. With V trimmed by 5 bases and J by 4 bases, 6 bases remained unmatched. The CDR3 has 15 residues. CDR1 is SQVTM and CDR2 is ANQGSEA in the germline V gene. The CDR3 bases are TGCAGCGTTAGGACAGGGGGCTCCGGTAATGAAAAACTGTTTTTT. Protein sequence: CSVRTGGSGNEKLFF.

This chain connects TRBV5-5 to TRBJ2-7; D is perhaps TRBD1 (6 bases). Germline CDR1 SGHKS, CDR2 YYEKEE (reference sequence). The V gene lost 4 bases and the J gene lost 4 bases, with 18 bases spanning the gap. The CDR3 loop spans 15 amino acids. This CDR3 is CASSKGDSGLYEQYF. The DNA of the CDR3 is TGTGCCAGCAGCAAGGGGGATAGTGGGCTTTACGAGCAGTACTTC.

This chain joins TRBV5-1 and TRBJ1-1, with TRBD1 matching over 7 bases. This CDR3 is 14 amino acids long. J was trimmed by 7 bases and V by 4 bases; bases with no gene match: 10. Per the germline V gene, CDR1 is SGHRS and CDR2 is YFSETQ. CDR3 sequence reads: CASSTRRTGGEAFF. The CDR3 bases are TGCGCCAGCAGCACCAGACGGACAGGTGGTGAAGCTTTCTTT.

V usage is TRBV11-3 and J usage is TRBJ1-2, with 8 nucleotides matching TRBD1. CDR1 and CDR2 from the germline V gene are SGHNT and YENEEA. V was pared by 5 bases and J by 7 bases, with 9 bases of the junction left unmatched. This CDR3 has 14 amino acids. The CDR3 here is CASSNRTGTGGYTF. CDR3 DNA: TGTGCCAGCAGCAACCGGACAGGGACTGGTGGCTACACCTTC.

DNA of the CDR3: TGCAGCAATAAAGGGGGTATGATAGATACGCAGTATTTT. Translating it yields CSNKGGMIDTQYF. The rearrangement uses TRBV29-1 and TRBJ2-3, with a tentative D call TRBD1 (6 bases). The germline gives CDR1 SQVTM, CDR2 ANQGSEA. Trimming left V 8 bases short and J 5 bases short, with 17 bases between. The CDR3 consists of 13 residues.

This chain links TRBV28 with TRBJ1-5; 8 bases align to TRBD1. V lost 3 bases, J lost 4 bases, and 2 bases stayed unmatched. The CDR3 consists of 14 residues. The germline CDR1 and CDR2 sequences are MDHEN and SYDVKM. The CDR3 nucleotides are TGTGCCAGCAGTTTGGGGACAGGAAATCAGCCCCAGCATTTT. It translates to CASSLGTGNQPQHF.

This clone was observed a single time. The J gene is TRBJ1-2, the V gene TRBV29-1; tentatively, D is TRBD1 (5 bases). Looked up from germline, CDR1 is SQVTM and CDR2 is ANQGSEA. There are 12 residues in the CDR3. The ends were cut back, 1 base at V and 5 bases at J, with 8 bases in the middle. CDR3 nucleotide sequence: TGCAGCGTTGAAGCCAGGGTTTATGGCTACACCTTC. It yields the protein CSVEARVYGYTF.

The genes are TRBV29-1 and TRBJ1-1, with D perhaps matching TRBD1 (6 bases). There are 15 residues in the CDR3. V dropped 1 base and J dropped 3 bases, with 15 bases sitting between them. From germline, CDR1 is SQVTM and CDR2 ANQGSEA. The CDR3 DNA reads TGCAGCGTTGAAGGCCATTTCGCAGGGGACACTGAAGCTTTCTTT. Residues: CSVEGHFAGDTEAFF.

The chain uses TRBV28 and TRBJ1-2; D not resolved. Germline V gene sequence: CDR1 MDHEN, CDR2 SYDVKM. The CDR3 is made up of 12 amino acids. With 5 bases removed from V and 8 bases from J, the gap between germline ends came to 12 bases. CDR3 in amino acids: CASSVVNRGYTF. The CDR3 region has the DNA TGTGCCAGCAGTGTAGTGAATCGGGGCTACACCTTC.

The V and J genes are TRBV5-1 and TRBJ2-7; D is perhaps TRBD1 (7 bases). Germline V gene lookup returns CDR1 SGHRS and CDR2 YFSETQ. The CDR3 loop spans 15 amino acids. V lost 4 bases to trimming and J lost 3 bases, with 17 bases between them. The CDR3 loop reads CASSAGTANHYEQYF. The CDR3 nucleotides are TGCGCCAGCAGCGCGGGGACAGCCAACCACTACGAGCAGTACTTC.

This clone was seen more than once but under ten times. The rearrangement uses TRBV27 and TRBJ2-3; the D is unclear. CDR3 length: 13 amino acids. CDR1 is MNHEY, CDR2 SMNVEV, per germline (reference sequence). V gave up 8 bases and J gave up 0 bases, with 9 bases separating them. The CDR3 here is CASGYKSTDTQYF. As DNA, the CDR3 is TGTGCCAGCGGTTACAAAAGCACAGATACGCAGTATTTT.

The chain couples TRBV25-1 to TRBJ1-6, with a weak D call TRBD1 (6 bases). The CDR3 consists of 14 residues. Germline V lookup: CDR1 MGHDK, CDR2 SYGVNS. V lost 5 bases, J lost 4 bases, and 9 bases lay in between. The CDR3 is CASSWTEYNSPLHF. CDR3 bases: TGTGCCAGCAGTTGGACAGAGTATAATTCACCCCTCCACTTT.

This CDR3 reads CAIRATGEETQYF. The CDR3 bases are TGTGCCATCAGGGCTACAGGGGAAGAGACCCAGTACTTC. The J gene is TRBJ2-5, the V gene TRBV10-3, with 7 bases fitting TRBD1. CDR3 length: 13 amino acids. J gave up 3 bases and V 6 bases, and 4 bases lay outside the gene matches. CDR1 is ENHRY and CDR2 is SYGVKD in the germline V gene.

The rearrangement links TRBV5-6 to TRBJ2-7, with 14 nucleotides matching TRBD2. J gave up 6 bases and V 4 bases, and 6 bases lay outside the gene matches. This CDR3 contains 15 residues. Germline CDR1 and CDR2: SGHDT and YYEEEE. The DNA for the CDR3 is TGTGCCAGCAGCCCGGGACTAGCGGGGGTCAGCGAGCAGTACTTC. The encoded protein is CASSPGLAGVSEQYF. Full variable domain (missing parts from reference TRBV5-6 and TRBJ2-7): DAGVTQSPTHLIKTRGQQVTLRCSPKSGHDTVSWYQQALGQGPQFIFQYYEEEERQRGNFPDRFSGHQFPNYSSELNVNALLLGDSALYLCASSPGLAGVSEQYFGPGTRLTVT.

This sequence joins TRBV2 and TRBJ1-2; 11 bases agree with TRBD1. This CDR3 has 13 amino acids. The germline CDR1 and CDR2 sequences are SNHLY and FYNNEI. V gave up 3 bases and J gave up 7 bases; unmatched junction bases: 1. The CDR3 region is CASSDGTGGGYTF. The CDR3 DNA follows: TGTGCCAGCAGTGATGGGACAGGGGGTGGCTACACCTTC.

CDR3 nucleotides: TGTGCCAGCAGCTCATCCAGGGTAGGGGACACTGAAGCTTTCTTT. It codes for CASSSSRVGDTEAFF. The V and J genes are TRBV11-2 and TRBJ1-1, with D maybe TRBD1 (5 bases). Per the germline V gene, CDR1 is SGHAT and CDR2 is FQNNGV. The V end lost 4 bases, the J end lost 3 bases, and 15 bases lay between the germline ends. There are 15 residues in the CDR3. Looking up the rest from reference TRBV11-2 and TRBJ1-1 gives the full variable domain: EAGVAQSPRYKIIEKRQSVAFWCNPISGHATLYWYQQILGQGPKLLIQFQNNGVVDDSQLPKDRFSAERLKGVDSTLKIQPAKLEDSAVYLCASSSSRVGDTEAFFGQGTRLTVV.

The chain has TRBV7-3 and TRBJ1-1; perhaps TRBD1 as D (5 bases). The CDR3 covers 14 residues. CDR1 is SGHTA, CDR2 FQGTGA, per germline. Trimming removed 5 bases at V and 0 bases at J, with 10 bases between. CDR3 coding DNA: TGTGCCAGCAGCGCTGACAGCATGAACACTGAAGCTTTCTTT. Its translation: CASSADSMNTEAFF.

In its sample, this clone was seen a few times. V and J are TRBV7-8 and TRBJ1-1, with 9 bases that match TRBD1. V dropped 5 bases and J dropped 5; count of bases not matched to a gene: 12. The CDR3 is made up of 16 amino acids. Looked up from germline, CDR1 is SGHVS and CDR2 is FQNEAQ. The CDR3 region has the DNA TGTGCCAGCAGCCTAGTACCGGGACAGGGTAGGACTGAAGCTTTCTTT. Its protein is CASSLVPGQGRTEAFF. The full variable domain, in which reference TRBV7-8 and TRBJ1-1 provide the parts outside the CDR3, is GAGVSQSPRYKVAKRGQDVALRCDPISGHVSLFWYQQALGQGPEFLTYFQNEAQLDKSGLPSDRFFAERPEGSVSTLKIQRTQQEDSAVYLCASSLVPGQGRTEAFFGQGTRLTVV.

The chain is built from TRBV6-6 and TRBJ1-5; D gene unclear. Germline lookup yields CDR1 MNHNY and CDR2 SVGAGI (reference sequence). There are 14 residues in the CDR3. Trimming removed 7 bases from V and 4 bases from J, with 14 bases in between. CDR3 amino acids: CASKPLGENQPQHF. The CDR3 bases are TGTGCCAGCAAGCCACTCGGAGAGAATCAGCCCCAGCATTTT.

This chain uses TRBV6-5 with TRBJ2-1, with 12 bases fitting TRBD2. V lost 6 bases, J lost 9 bases, and 3 bases stayed unmatched. Germline V gene sequence: CDR1 MNHEY, CDR2 SVGAGI. The CDR3 loop spans 13 amino acids. The CDR3 bases are TGTGCCAGCAGGACTAGCGGGAGTCCTGAGCAGTTCTTC. Amino acids: CASRTSGSPEQFF.

The CDR3 is CASSYATGGLDSPLHF. DNA of the CDR3: TGTGCCAGCAGTTACGCCACAGGGGGCTTGGATTCACCCCTCCACTTT. The chain combines TRBV6-5 with TRBJ1-6; 9 bases agree with TRBD1. CDR3 length: 16 residues. After removal of 2 bases from V and 8 bases from J, the junction contained 7 bases not matched to a gene. Germline V lookup: CDR1 MNHEY, CDR2 SVGAGI.

This clone was counted between two and nine times. V is TRBV6-4 and J is TRBJ1-1; possibly TRBD1 for D (5 bases). Trimming removed 4 bases from V and 4 bases from J, with 10 bases in between. Germline-derived CDR1 and CDR2 are MRHNA and SNTAGT. The CDR3 covers 13 residues. CDR3 amino acids: CASSVGTGTEAFF. In DNA form, the CDR3 reads TGTGCCAGCAGTGTCGGGACTGGCACTGAAGCTTTCTTT.

This chain links TRBV24-1 with TRBJ1-1; 10 positions match TRBD1. J gave up 1 base and V 8 bases, and 15 bases lay outside the gene matches. The germline V gene has CDR1 KGHDR and CDR2 SFDVKD. The CDR3 is 18 amino acids. The CDR3 DNA is TGTGCCACCACCTTTGAACCGGGACAGGGGTATGGGAACACTGAAGCTTTCTTT. Amino acid sequence: CATTFEPGQGYGNTEAFF.

This clone appeared once. The V call is TRBV7-9, the J call TRBJ2-3; TRBD1 matches at 7 bases. The CDR3 runs to 14 residues. Germline V gene data show CDR1 as SEHNR and CDR2 as FQNEAQ (reference sequence). J was trimmed by 3 bases and V by 5 bases; bases with no gene match: 5. The CDR3 coding sequence is TGTGCCAGCAGCCTCGGGACAGATACAGATACGCAGTATTTT. It yields the protein CASSLGTDTDTQYF.

The chain is built from TRBV14 and TRBJ2-7; D ambiguous. Germline-derived CDR1 and CDR2 are SGHDN and FVKESK. The V end was cut by 4 bases, the J end by 3 bases, with 13 bases between. The CDR3 loop spans 14 amino acids. The CDR3 nucleotides read TGTGCCAGCAGCCCATACGGGTGGAGCTACGAGCAGTACTTC. Protein product: CASSPYGWSYEQYF.